These 14 T cell receptor beta chains were sequenced from one sample in a study of T-cell memory formation after mild COVID-19. In TCRdb, the 5' RACE reads were re-called with MiXCR into one record per CDR3 protein. Here the sample spans roughly 550,000 distinct CDR3 sequences, about a fifth being singletons. The specimen was PBMCs or a T cell subset sorted from them (not recorded which). The origin of the receptors is an adult woman who had mild COVID-19 (a few samples of this study predate the infection). Cell type and time point are not known.

The chain is built from TRBV7-9 and TRBJ2-2; 12 positions match TRBD2. The germline CDR1 and CDR2 sequences are SEHNR and FQNEAQ (reference sequence). The CDR3 is 16 amino acids. With 2 bases clipped from V and 3 bases from J, the junction kept 1 base outside the gene matches. CDR3 amino acids: CASSLSSGGDTGELFF. DNA for the CDR3: TGTGCCAGCAGCTTATCTAGCGGGGGGGACACCGGGGAGCTGTTTTTT.

This clonotype has only one observation. The chain is built from TRBV5-1 and TRBJ2-1; 7 positions match TRBD1. This CDR3 contains 15 residues. Germline V gene data show CDR1 as SGHRS and CDR2 as YFSETQ. V gave up 4 bases and J gave up 5 bases; unmatched junction bases: 9. The CDR3 nucleotides read TGCGCCAGCAGCCGACAGGGCCCCCCGAACAATGAGCAGTTCTTC. This encodes CASSRQGPPNNEQFF.

In this sample, this clonotype turned up a few times. This rearrangement joins TRBV20-1 to TRBJ2-7; no definite D call. Germline V gene data show CDR1 as DFQATT and CDR2 as SNEGSKA (reference sequence). CDR3 length equals 14 residues. Trimming took off 3 bases at V and 0 bases at J, with 12 bases between the two ends. The CDR3 is CSASKWDGSYEQYF. The CDR3 coding sequence is TGCAGTGCTAGCAAATGGGATGGCTCCTACGAGCAGTACTTC.

The rearrangement joins TRBV6-5 to TRBJ2-7; 8 bases align to TRBD2. The CDR3 runs 15 residues. The germline gives CDR1 MNHEY, CDR2 SVGAGI. Trimming removed 7 bases from V and 4 bases from J; junction bases left unmatched: 12. For the CDR3, the DNA is TGTGCCAGCATCCCCGCGGGGGGATCTACTTACGAGCAGTACTTC. Its translation: CASIPAGGSTYEQYF.

A few counts support this clonotype. The chain uses TRBV4-1 and TRBJ1-2, with D unresolved. Looked up from germline, CDR1 is MGHRA and CDR2 is YSYEKL. The V gene lost 0 bases and the J gene lost 7 bases, with 15 bases spanning the gap. The CDR3 is made up of 15 amino acids. The CDR3: CASSQDPVGGTGYTF. The CDR3 nucleotides read TGCGCCAGCAGCCAAGATCCTGTAGGAGGAACTGGCTACACCTTC.

This clonotype was found a few times. The chain recombines TRBV25-1 with TRBJ1-1; possible D gene TRBD1, 5 bases. The CDR3 is made up of 12 amino acids. The V gene's germline CDR1 is MGHDK and CDR2 SYGVNS. With 6 bases removed from V and 6 bases from J, the gap between germline ends came to 11 bases. The DNA of the CDR3 is TGTGCCAGCAGAACAGGCTGGGCTGAAGCTTTCTTT. This encodes CASRTGWAEAFF.

This sequence joins TRBV6-2 or TRBV6-3 and TRBJ2-2; D call uncertain. The CDR3 runs to 15 residues. Trimming took 7 bases from V and 0 from J, leaving 12 bases between them. Germline CDR1 reads MNHEY; CDR2 reads SVGEGT. CDR3: CASTKTEANTGELFF. The CDR3, as DNA: TGTGCCAGCACCAAGACGGAAGCGAACACCGGGGAGCTGTTTTTT.

This sequence joins TRBV5-1 and TRBJ2-1; TRBD1 might be the D (6 bases). CDR1 is SGHRS and CDR2 is YFSETQ in the germline V gene. The CDR3 is 14 residues long. Trimming removed 4 bases at V and 7 bases at J, with 15 bases between. CDR3 coding DNA: TGCGCCAGCAGCGCAAAAAACAGGGTTAATGAGCAGTTCTTC. This gives the protein CASSAKNRVNEQFF.

This chain joins TRBV5-1 and TRBJ2-3, with D perhaps matching TRBD2 (6 bases). The germline V gene has CDR1 SGHRS and CDR2 YFSETQ. This CDR3 has 19 amino acids. V shed 4 bases and J shed 0 bases, with 24 bases lying between them. CDR3 amino acids: CASSPEVVGLALSTDTQYF. CDR3 coding DNA: TGCGCCAGCAGCCCCGAGGTGGTGGGCCTAGCGTTAAGCACAGATACGCAGTATTTT.

This clonotype appeared a few times. V usage is TRBV12-3 or TRBV12-4 and J usage is TRBJ1-5; TRBD1 matches 7 bases. This CDR3 region has 16 residues. Trimming cost V 5 bases and J 1 base; bases outside gene matches: 8. CDR3 sequence: CASSGSGTVSNQPQHF. The CDR3 DNA reads as TGTGCCAGCAGTGGGTCCGGGACAGTAAGCAATCAGCCCCAGCATTTT.

This clonotype was picked up a small number of times. The chain joins TRBV6-5 to TRBJ1-1, with no clear D. The V and J ends lost 2 bases and 1 base respectively, with 8 bases between them. Germline CDR1 is MNHEY and CDR2 is SVGAGI. The CDR3 is 14 residues long. The CDR3 DNA follows: TGTGCCAGCAGTTACCGGCAGGCGAACACTGAAGCTTTCTTT. It yields the protein CASSYRQANTEAFF.

This chain links TRBV6-2 or TRBV6-3 with TRBJ2-1; either TRBD1 or TRBD2 may fit D (5 bases each). The germline V gene encodes CDR1 MNHEY and CDR2 SVGEGT. This CDR3 contains 11 residues. The V and J ends lost 6 bases and 9 bases respectively, with 9 bases between them. The CDR3 here is CASRDGAEQFF. The DNA for the CDR3 is TGTGCCAGCAGGGACGGGGCTGAGCAGTTCTTC.

This clonotype was counted only a few times. The chain carries TRBV30 and TRBJ1-6; D might be TRBD1 (5 bases). Germline assignment: CDR1 GTSNPN and CDR2 SVGIG (reference sequence). This CDR3 has 14 residues. The V gene lost 5 bases and the J gene lost 6 bases, with 14 bases spanning the gap. Here the CDR3 DNA reads TGTGCCTGGGCCTCGGGACTGATTAATTCACCCCTCCACTTT. It is translated as CAWASGLINSPLHF.

This clonotype came up a few times. This chain links TRBV27 with TRBJ1-6, with D hard to call. The length of the CDR3 is 12 residues. Germline V lookup: CDR1 MNHEY, CDR2 SMNVEV (reference sequence). V lost 3 bases to trimming and J lost 9 bases, with 6 bases between them. The CDR3 here is CASSFWGSPLHF. The DNA for the CDR3 is TGTGCCAGCAGTTTTTGGGGTTCACCCCTCCACTTT.